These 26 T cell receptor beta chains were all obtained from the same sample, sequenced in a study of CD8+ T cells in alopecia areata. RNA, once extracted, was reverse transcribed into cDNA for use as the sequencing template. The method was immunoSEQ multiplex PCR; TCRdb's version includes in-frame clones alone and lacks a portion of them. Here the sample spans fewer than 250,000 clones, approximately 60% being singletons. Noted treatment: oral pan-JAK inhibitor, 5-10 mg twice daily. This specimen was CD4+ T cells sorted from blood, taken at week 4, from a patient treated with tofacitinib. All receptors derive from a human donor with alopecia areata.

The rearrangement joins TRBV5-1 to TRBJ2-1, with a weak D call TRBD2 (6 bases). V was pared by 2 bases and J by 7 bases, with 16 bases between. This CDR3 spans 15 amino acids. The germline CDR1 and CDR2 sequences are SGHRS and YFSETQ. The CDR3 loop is CASSFGRELGNEQFF. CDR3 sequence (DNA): TGCGCCAGCAGCTTCGGGCGGGAACTTGGTAATGAGCAGTTCTTC.

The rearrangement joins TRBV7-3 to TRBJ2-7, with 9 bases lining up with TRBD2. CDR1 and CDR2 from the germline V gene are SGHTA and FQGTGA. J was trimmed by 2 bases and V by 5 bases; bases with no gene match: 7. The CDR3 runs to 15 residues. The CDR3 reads CASSVSGSSAYEQYF. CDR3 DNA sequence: TGTGCCAGCAGCGTTAGCGGGAGTTCCGCCTACGAGCAGTACTTC.

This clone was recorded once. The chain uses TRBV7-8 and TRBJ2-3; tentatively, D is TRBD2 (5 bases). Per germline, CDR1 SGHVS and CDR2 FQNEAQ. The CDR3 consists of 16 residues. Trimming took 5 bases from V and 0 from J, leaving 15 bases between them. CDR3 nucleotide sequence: TGTGCCAGCAGCACGTCAGGAGGAGAAAGCACAGATACGCAGTATTTT. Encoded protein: CASSTSGGESTDTQYF.

The CDR3 reads CASSVVDQGGNEQFF. The CDR3 coding sequence is TGTGCCAGCAGCGTAGTAGACCAGGGGGGCAATGAGCAGTTCTTC. The chain couples TRBV9 to TRBJ2-1, with D maybe TRBD1 (7 bases). V was cut by 0 bases and J by 6 bases, with 13 bases left in between. The V gene's germline CDR1 is SGDLS and CDR2 YYNGEE. CDR3 size: 15 residues.

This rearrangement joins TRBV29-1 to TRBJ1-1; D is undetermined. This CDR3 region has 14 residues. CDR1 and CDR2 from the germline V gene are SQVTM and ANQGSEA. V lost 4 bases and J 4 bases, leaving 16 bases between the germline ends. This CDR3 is CSVVFRTTGTEAFF. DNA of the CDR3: TGCAGCGTTGTCTTCCGGACCACGGGCACTGAAGCTTTCTTT.

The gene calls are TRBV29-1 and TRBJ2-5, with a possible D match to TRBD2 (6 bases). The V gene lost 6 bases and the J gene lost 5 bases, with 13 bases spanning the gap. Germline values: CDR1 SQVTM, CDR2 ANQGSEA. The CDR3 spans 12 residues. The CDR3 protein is CSVRDLGETQYF. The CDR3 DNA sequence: TGCAGCGTCCGGGACTTAGGGGAGACCCAGTACTTC.

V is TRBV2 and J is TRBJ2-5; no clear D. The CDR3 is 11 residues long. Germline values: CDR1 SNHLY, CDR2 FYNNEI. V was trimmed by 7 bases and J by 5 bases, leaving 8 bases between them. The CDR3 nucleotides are TGTGCCAGCAACGAAAGGGAGACCCAGTACTTC. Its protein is CASNERETQYF.

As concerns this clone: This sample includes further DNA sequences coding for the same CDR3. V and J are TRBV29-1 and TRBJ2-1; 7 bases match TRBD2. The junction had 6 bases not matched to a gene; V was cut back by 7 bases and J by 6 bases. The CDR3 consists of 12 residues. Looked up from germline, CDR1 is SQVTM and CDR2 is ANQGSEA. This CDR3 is CSARTSGNEQFF. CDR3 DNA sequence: TGCAGCGCCAGGACTAGTGGCAATGAGCAGTTCTTC.

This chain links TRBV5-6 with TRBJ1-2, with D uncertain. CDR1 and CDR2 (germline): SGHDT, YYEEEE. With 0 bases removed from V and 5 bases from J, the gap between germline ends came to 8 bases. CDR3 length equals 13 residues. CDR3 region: CASSLAVGYGYTF. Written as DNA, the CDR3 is TGTGCCAGCAGCTTGGCCGTGGGGTATGGCTACACCTTC.

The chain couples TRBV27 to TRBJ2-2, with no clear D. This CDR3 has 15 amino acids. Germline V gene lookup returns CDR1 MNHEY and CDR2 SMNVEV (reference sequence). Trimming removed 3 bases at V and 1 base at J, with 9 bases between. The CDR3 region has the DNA TGTGCCAGCAGTTTCTCTACCGGGAACACCGGGGAGCTGTTTTTT. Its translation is CASSFSTGNTGELFF.

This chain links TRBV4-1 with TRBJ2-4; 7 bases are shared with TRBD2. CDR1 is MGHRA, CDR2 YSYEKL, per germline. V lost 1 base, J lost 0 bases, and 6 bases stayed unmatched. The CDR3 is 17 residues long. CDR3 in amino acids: CASSQVPRGVAKNIQYF. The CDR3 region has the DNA TGCGCCAGCAGCCAAGTCCCCCGGGGGGTAGCCAAAAACATTCAGTACTTC.

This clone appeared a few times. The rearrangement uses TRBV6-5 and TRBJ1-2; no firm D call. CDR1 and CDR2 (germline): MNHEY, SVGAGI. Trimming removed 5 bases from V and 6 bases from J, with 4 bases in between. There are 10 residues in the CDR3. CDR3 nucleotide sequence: TGTGCCAGCAGTCTCAATGGCTACACCTTC. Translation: CASSLNGYTF.

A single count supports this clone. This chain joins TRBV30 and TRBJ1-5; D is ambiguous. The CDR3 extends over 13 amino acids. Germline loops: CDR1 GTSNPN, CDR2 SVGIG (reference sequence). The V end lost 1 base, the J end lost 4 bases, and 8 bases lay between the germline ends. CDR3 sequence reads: CAWSGAENQPQHF. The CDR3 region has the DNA TGTGCCTGGAGTGGGGCAGAGAATCAGCCCCAGCATTTT.

The CDR3 here is CAWSQRTWDSRYNQPQHF. CDR3 nucleotide sequence: TGTGCCTGGAGTCAGAGGACATGGGACAGCCGTTACAATCAGCCCCAGCATTTT. The V and J genes are TRBV30 and TRBJ1-5; 7 nucleotides match TRBD1. Trimming at V came to 2 bases and at J to 3 bases, leaving 16 bases not matched to a gene. Germline values: CDR1 GTSNPN, CDR2 SVGIG (reference sequence). This CDR3 comprises 18 residues.

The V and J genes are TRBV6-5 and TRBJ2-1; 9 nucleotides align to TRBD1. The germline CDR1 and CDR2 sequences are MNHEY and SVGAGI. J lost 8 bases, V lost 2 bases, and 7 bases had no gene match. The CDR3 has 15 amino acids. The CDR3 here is CASSYRDRALYEQFF. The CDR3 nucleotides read TGTGCCAGCAGTTACAGGGACAGGGCTTTGTATGAGCAGTTCTTC.

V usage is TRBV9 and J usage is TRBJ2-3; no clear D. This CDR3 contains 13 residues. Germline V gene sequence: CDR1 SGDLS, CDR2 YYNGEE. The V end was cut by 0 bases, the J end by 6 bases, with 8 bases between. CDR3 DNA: TGTGCCAGCAGCGTAGGGTTACCCGATACGCAGTATTTT. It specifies CASSVGLPDTQYF. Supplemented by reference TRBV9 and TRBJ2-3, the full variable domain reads DSGVTQTPKHLITATGQRVTLRCSPRSGDLSVYWYQQSLDQGLQFLIQYYNGEERAKGNILERFSAQQFPDLHSELNLSSLELGDSALYFCASSVGLPDTQYFGPGTRLTVL.

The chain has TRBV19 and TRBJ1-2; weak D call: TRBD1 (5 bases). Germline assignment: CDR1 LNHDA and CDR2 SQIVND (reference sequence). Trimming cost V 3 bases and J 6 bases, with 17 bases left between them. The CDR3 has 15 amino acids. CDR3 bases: TGTGCCAGTAGTATTCCAGGGTTTTTTGCGAATGGCTACACCTTC. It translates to CASSIPGFFANGYTF. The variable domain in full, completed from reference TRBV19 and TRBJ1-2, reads DGGITQSPKYLFRKEGQNVTLSCEQNLNHDAMYWYRQDPGQGLRLIYYSQIVNDFQKGDIAEGYSVSREKKESFPLTVTSAQKNPTAFYLCASSIPGFFANGYTFGSGTRLTVV.

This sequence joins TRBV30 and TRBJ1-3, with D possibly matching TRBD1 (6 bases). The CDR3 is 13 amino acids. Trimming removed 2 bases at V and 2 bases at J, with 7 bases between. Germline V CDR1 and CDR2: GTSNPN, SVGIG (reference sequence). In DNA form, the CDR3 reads TGTGCCTGGAGTTGGACAGCTGGAAACACCATATATTTT. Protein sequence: CAWSWTAGNTIYF.

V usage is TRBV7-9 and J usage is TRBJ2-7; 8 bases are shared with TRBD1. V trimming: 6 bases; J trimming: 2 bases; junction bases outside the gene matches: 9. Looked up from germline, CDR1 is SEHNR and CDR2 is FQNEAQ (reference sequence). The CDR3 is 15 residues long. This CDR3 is CASSPTGGSTYEQYF. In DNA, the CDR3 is TGTGCCAGCAGTCCAACAGGGGGTTCGACCTACGAGCAGTACTTC.

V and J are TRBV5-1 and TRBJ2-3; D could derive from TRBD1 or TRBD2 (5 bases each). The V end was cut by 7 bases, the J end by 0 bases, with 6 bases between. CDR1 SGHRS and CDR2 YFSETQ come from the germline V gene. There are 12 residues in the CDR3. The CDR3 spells CASGDSTDTQYF. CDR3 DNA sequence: TGCGCCAGCGGGGACAGCACAGATACGCAGTATTTT.

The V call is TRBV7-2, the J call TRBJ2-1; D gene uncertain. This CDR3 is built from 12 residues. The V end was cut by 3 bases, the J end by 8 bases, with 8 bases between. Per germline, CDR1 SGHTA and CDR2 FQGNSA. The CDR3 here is CASSLGLDEQFF. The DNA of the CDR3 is TGTGCCAGCAGCTTGGGCTTGGATGAGCAGTTCTTC.

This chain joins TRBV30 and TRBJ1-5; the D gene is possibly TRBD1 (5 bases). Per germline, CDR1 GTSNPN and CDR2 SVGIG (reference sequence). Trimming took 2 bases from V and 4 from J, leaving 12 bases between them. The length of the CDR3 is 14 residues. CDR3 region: CAWSQGGVNQPQHF. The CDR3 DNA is TGTGCCTGGAGTCAGGGCGGGGTTAATCAGCCCCAGCATTTT.

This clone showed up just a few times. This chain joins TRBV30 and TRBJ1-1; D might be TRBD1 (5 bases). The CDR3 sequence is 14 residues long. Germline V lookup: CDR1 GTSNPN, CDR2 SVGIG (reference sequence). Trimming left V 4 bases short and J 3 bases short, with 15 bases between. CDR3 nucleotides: TGTGCCTGGACAAACCTCGGGGGTTACACTGAAGCTTTCTTT. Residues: CAWTNLGGYTEAFF.

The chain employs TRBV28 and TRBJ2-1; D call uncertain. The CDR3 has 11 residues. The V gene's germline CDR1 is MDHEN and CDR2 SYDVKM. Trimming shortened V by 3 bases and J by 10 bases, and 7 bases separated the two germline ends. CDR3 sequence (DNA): TGTGCCAGCAGTTTGGCCCGGGAGCAGTTCTTC. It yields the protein CASSLAREQFF.

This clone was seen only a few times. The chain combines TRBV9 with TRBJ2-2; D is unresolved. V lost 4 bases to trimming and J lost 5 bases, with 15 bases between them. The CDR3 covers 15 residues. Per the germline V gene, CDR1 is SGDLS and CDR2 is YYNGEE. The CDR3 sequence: CASSPTVGFTGELFF. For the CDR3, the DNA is TGTGCCAGCAGCCCAACAGTGGGGTTTACCGGGGAGCTGTTTTTT.

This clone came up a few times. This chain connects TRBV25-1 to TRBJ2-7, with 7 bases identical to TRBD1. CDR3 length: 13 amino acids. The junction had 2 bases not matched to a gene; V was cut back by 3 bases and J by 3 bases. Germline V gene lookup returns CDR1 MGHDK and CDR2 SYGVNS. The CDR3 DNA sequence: TGTGCCAGCAGTGAGACAGGGTACTACGAGCAGTACTTC. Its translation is CASSETGYYEQYF.